This T cell receptor beta chain derives from a study of blood T cell repertoires in COVID-19. Study as a whole: Sample material is recorded as cDNA or gDNA derived from T cells, B-cell-depleted T cells, or PBMCs.

Source study methods: Reference gene primers were amplified, and this amplification served to estimate nucleated cell counts. Measured with immunoSEQ multiplex PCR; TCRdb has only the in-frame clones, and not every one. V, J and clone size reflect that table, while D and trimming were determined from the DNA. This sample has under 65,000 clones; 84% occur once, and the top ten carry 5.6%. From germline, CDR1 is SGDLS and CDR2 YYNGEE. V lost 0 bases, J lost 7 bases, and 2 bases stayed unmatched. This CDR3 contains 15 residues. The sample taken for sequencing was peripheral blood. The chain has TRBV9 and TRBJ1-6, with TRBD1 matching over 9 bases. This receptor was taken from a woman aged 55-69 years with acute or convalescent COVID-19. DNA for the CDR3: TGTGCCAGCAGCGTAGGGACAGGGGCGAATTCACCCCTCCACTTT. It encodes CASSVGTGANSPLHF.